Listed here are 25 T cell receptor beta chains from one sample, sequenced in a study of shared clonotypes between healthy human individuals. Produced via immunoSEQ multiplex PCR; TCRdb's table is partial and in-frame only. The sample shows 2 million to 2.5 million clones, 85% to 95% of them seen only once. Sample: naive CD4+ T cells from PBMCs. The subset was: CD45RA+ positively selected. Receptors originate from a man younger than 35 in good health. Some clones in this sample may be carry-over from other donors' samples.

The CDR3 is CASSSDGLEQYF. The DNA for the CDR3 is TGCGCCAGCAGCTCAGACGGCCTCGAGCAGTACTTC. This sequence joins TRBV5-1 and TRBJ2-7; unclear D gene. This CDR3 spans 12 amino acids. V shed 3 bases and J shed 6 bases, with 10 bases lying between them. Per germline, CDR1 SGHRS and CDR2 YFSETQ.

This clone was seen more than once but under ten times. The chain employs TRBV19 and TRBJ1-1; D gene uncertain. The CDR3 sequence is 13 residues long. The V gene's germline CDR1 is LNHDA and CDR2 SQIVND (reference sequence). Trimming took off 6 bases at V and 0 bases at J, with 8 bases between the two ends. CDR3 sequence reads: CASRFGLNTEAFF. The CDR3 DNA reads TGTGCCAGTAGATTCGGATTGAACACTGAAGCTTTCTTT.

A note on this clone: In the same sample, other DNA sequences code for this CDR3. The genes are TRBV6-5 and TRBJ1-1, with D maybe TRBD1 (6 bases). V lost 0 bases to trimming and J lost 5 bases, with 10 bases between them. Germline values: CDR1 MNHEY, CDR2 SVGAGI. This CDR3 is built from 14 residues. In nucleotides, the CDR3 is TGTGCCAGCAGTTACTCGAGGGGGAGAACTGAAGCTTTCTTT. Encoded protein: CASSYSRGRTEAFF.

The J gene is TRBJ2-1, the V gene TRBV15, with a weak D call TRBD2 (5 bases). This CDR3 region has 15 residues. Germline V CDR1 and CDR2: LNHNV, YYDKDF (reference sequence). V dropped 5 bases and J dropped 12 bases, with 23 bases sitting between them. CDR3 residues: CATSAPGGLLGRQFF. The CDR3 bases are TGTGCCACCAGCGCCCCCGGCGGACTCCTCGGGCGGCAGTTCTTC.

Only one count was recorded for this clone. V gene TRBV4-2 combines with J gene TRBJ1-5, with 9 bases lining up with TRBD1. After removal of 3 bases from V and 5 bases from J, the junction contained 5 bases not matched to a gene. The CDR3 has 15 amino acids. Per germline, CDR1 LGHNA and CDR2 YNFKEQ. The CDR3 DNA sequence: TGTGCCAGCAGCCAGGGACAGGGTGTAGATCAGCCCCAGCATTTT. It translates to CASSQGQGVDQPQHF.

This clone was observed once. V usage is TRBV28 and J usage is TRBJ2-1; possible D gene TRBD2, 5 bases. The length of the CDR3 is 16 residues. The germline V gene encodes CDR1 MDHEN and CDR2 SYDVKM. Trimming left V 4 bases short and J 0 bases short, with 13 bases between. This CDR3 reads CASSSPAAGSYNEQFF. The CDR3 DNA is TGTGCCAGCAGTTCCCCCGCGGCGGGCTCCTACAATGAGCAGTTCTTC.

V is TRBV4-2 and J is TRBJ2-2; D is undetermined. There are 16 residues in the CDR3. The germline V and J ends were trimmed by 4 bases and 1 base, with 13 bases remaining between them. Germline V lookup: CDR1 LGHNA, CDR2 YNFKEQ. The CDR3 spells CASSRSRAENTGELFF. CDR3 DNA sequence: TGTGCCAGCAGCCGCTCCCGGGCGGAGAACACCGGGGAGCTGTTTTTT.

The J gene is TRBJ2-7, the V gene TRBV4-3; no reliable D call. Germline-derived CDR1 and CDR2 are LGHNA and YSLEER. The CDR3 has 15 amino acids. Between the trimmed V and J ends, which lost 0 bases and 5 bases, there was a span of 14 bases. The CDR3 coding sequence is TGCGCCAGCAGCCAAGATCTGAGAGACCCCCACGAGCAGTACTTC. Protein product: CASSQDLRDPHEQYF.

This chain connects TRBV30 to TRBJ2-7, with 7 bases fitting TRBD1. Germline V gene data show CDR1 as GTSNPN and CDR2 as SVGIG (reference sequence). The CDR3 contains 14 residues. Trimming at V came to 4 bases and at J to 3 bases, leaving 9 bases not matched to a gene. Here the CDR3 DNA reads TGTGCCTGGACCAGGGCAGGGGGTGACTACGAGCAGTACTTC. Translating gives CAWTRAGGDYEQYF.

The chain is built from TRBV5-6 and TRBJ1-5, with TRBD1 matching 7 bases. Germline-derived CDR1 and CDR2 are SGHDT and YYEEEE. The CDR3 extends over 14 amino acids. The V gene end was trimmed by 2 bases and the J gene end by 9 bases; junction bases not matched to a gene: 8. The CDR3 is CASSLRGSGGPQHF. Written as DNA, the CDR3 is TGTGCCAGCAGCTTAAGGGGTTCAGGGGGGCCCCAGCATTTT.

The rearrangement uses TRBV6-6 and TRBJ2-2; no clear D. This CDR3 comprises 15 residues. Trimming left V 3 bases short and J 1 base short, with 9 bases between. Germline V CDR1 and CDR2: MNHNY, SVGAGI (reference sequence). The CDR3 nucleotides are TGTGCCAGCAGTTATGGTGGGGTGAACACCGGGGAGCTGTTTTTT. The encoded protein is CASSYGGVNTGELFF.

With respect to this clone: Different DNA sequences within this sample yield the same CDR3. This chain uses TRBV27 with TRBJ1-2; D might be TRBD1 (6 bases). V was pared by 2 bases and J by 0 bases, with 10 bases between. The CDR3 is made up of 15 amino acids. The germline CDR1 and CDR2 sequences are MNHEY and SMNVEV (reference sequence). CDR3 in amino acids: CASSLGQPANYGYTF. The CDR3, as DNA: TGTGCCAGCAGTTTAGGACAGCCTGCTAACTATGGCTACACCTTC.

The genes are TRBV7-3 and TRBJ2-7; 8 bases are a match to TRBD1. Germline loops: CDR1 SGHTA, CDR2 FQGTGA. The V segment lost 5 bases and the J segment 5 bases; nucleotides outside the gene matches: 11. The CDR3 length is 15 residues. The CDR3 protein is CASSRSGTGSNEQYF. Written as DNA, the CDR3 is TGTGCCAGCAGCCGTTCCGGGACAGGCTCAAACGAGCAGTACTTC. The variable domain in full, with the rest retrieved from reference TRBV7-3 and TRBJ2-7, is GAGVSQTPSNKVTEKGKYVELRCDPISGHTALYWYRQSLGQGPEFLIYFQGTGAADDSGLPNDRFFAVRPEGSVSTLKIQRTERGDSAVYLCASSRSGTGSNEQYFGPGTRLTVT.

Comments on this clone: Other nucleotide sequences in the sample specify the same CDR3. The chain couples TRBV29-1 to TRBJ2-5; 7 bases align to TRBD1. The J segment lost 0 bases and the V segment lost 5 bases, leaving 3 bases of the junction unmatched. Germline values: CDR1 SQVTM, CDR2 ANQGSEA. The CDR3 is 13 amino acids. CDR3 bases: TGCAGCGTTACCGGGACAGACCAAGAGACCCAGTACTTC. Translating it yields CSVTGTDQETQYF. Full variable domain (missing parts from reference TRBV29-1 and TRBJ2-5): SAVISQKPSRDICQRGTSLTIQCQVDSQVTMMFWYRQQPGQSLTLIATANQGSEATYESGFVIDKFPISRPNLTFSTLTVSNMSPEDSSIYLCSVTGTDQETQYFGPGTRLLVL.

The chain links TRBV11-2 to TRBJ2-2, with 9 bases identical to TRBD1. J gave up 0 bases and V 6 bases, and 11 bases lay outside the gene matches. Germline loops: CDR1 SGHAT, CDR2 FQNNGV. This CDR3 comprises 18 residues. The CDR3 sequence is CASRQSPGQGSNTGELFF. For the CDR3, the DNA is TGTGCCAGCAGACAAAGCCCGGGACAGGGATCGAACACCGGGGAGCTGTTTTTT.

This clone showed up just once. This sequence joins TRBV6-5 and TRBJ2-1; D might be TRBD1 (6 bases). Germline V gene sequence: CDR1 MNHEY, CDR2 SVGAGI. This CDR3 is built from 13 residues. Trimming cost V 4 bases and J 8 bases, with 12 bases left between them. The CDR3: CASSSGVGDEQFF. The CDR3 coding sequence is TGTGCCAGCAGTTCAGGGGTTGGCGATGAGCAGTTCTTC.

The chain recombines TRBV6-1 with TRBJ1-2; D is unresolved. The CDR3 is 14 amino acids. V gave up 2 bases and J gave up 0 bases, with 7 bases separating them. Germline V gene data show CDR1 as MNHNS and CDR2 as SASEGT. The CDR3 protein is CASSERSPNYGYTF. The CDR3 nucleotides are TGTGCCAGCAGTGAAAGGAGTCCTAACTATGGCTACACCTTC.

The chain has TRBV6-5 and TRBJ2-1; the match to TRBD2 covers 15 bases. With V trimmed by 7 bases and J by 8 bases, 6 bases remained unmatched. The CDR3 length is 15 residues. Per germline, CDR1 MNHEY and CDR2 SVGAGI. The chain's CDR3 is CASNRGLAGGDEQFF. The CDR3 region has the DNA TGTGCCAGCAATCGGGGACTAGCGGGAGGCGATGAGCAGTTCTTC.

This clone was counted a few times. V and J are TRBV27 and TRBJ1-5, with 7 nucleotides matching TRBD1. The CDR3 is made up of 13 amino acids. With V trimmed by 10 bases and J by 6 bases, 9 bases remained unmatched. The germline CDR1 and CDR2 sequences are MNHEY and SMNVEV (reference sequence). CDR3 sequence reads: CATQGGFAQPQHF. CDR3 in DNA: TGTGCCACTCAGGGGGGATTTGCTCAGCCCCAGCATTTT.

The J gene is TRBJ2-5, the V gene TRBV28, with 9 bases that match TRBD2. The CDR3 loop spans 17 amino acids. Trimming at V came to 2 bases and at J to 5 bases, leaving 12 bases not matched to a gene. CDR1 and CDR2 (germline): MDHEN, SYDVKM. CDR3 sequence (DNA): TGTGCCAGCAGTTTAGGAGTGGCGGGAGGGCCGGGGGAGACCCAGTACTTC. Its protein is CASSLGVAGGPGETQYF.

J is TRBJ2-7 and V is TRBV6-1; no definite D call. CDR3 length equals 13 residues. CDR1 is MNHNS and CDR2 is SASEGT in the germline V gene. V dropped 3 bases and J dropped 3 bases, with 9 bases sitting between them. Here the CDR3 reads CASSDQLNYEQYF. The DNA for the CDR3 is TGTGCCAGCAGTGACCAGCTGAACTACGAGCAGTACTTC.

This clone was seen only once. J is TRBJ2-1 and V is TRBV19, with D perhaps matching TRBD1 (7 bases). V was trimmed by 2 bases and J by 5 bases, leaving 19 bases between them. Germline V lookup: CDR1 LNHDA, CDR2 SQIVND (reference sequence). The CDR3 contains 17 residues. This CDR3 reads CASSISIGGQKNNEQFF. The CDR3 region has the DNA TGTGCCAGTAGTATAAGTATCGGGGGACAGAAAAACAATGAGCAGTTCTTC.

This chain links TRBV28 with TRBJ1-2; TRBD1 aligns across 7 bases. There are 13 residues in the CDR3. Looked up from germline, CDR1 is MDHEN and CDR2 is SYDVKM. J lost 11 bases, V lost 3 bases, and 9 bases had no gene match. CDR3 in DNA: TGTGCCAGCAGTTTTTTTCTAGGGGGCGGTTACACCTTC. Translation gives CASSFFLGGGYTF.

As DNA, the CDR3 is TGTGCCAGCAGCTGGGGCATCTACGAGCAGTACTTC. It codes for CASSWGIYEQYF. The chain uses TRBV5-8 and TRBJ2-7, with D possibly being TRBD1 (5 bases). V lost 3 bases and J 3 bases, leaving 7 bases between the germline ends. Germline V gene lookup returns CDR1 SGHTS and CDR2 YDEGEE. The CDR3 covers 12 residues.

This clone is a singleton in its sample. The J gene is TRBJ2-7, the V gene TRBV14; the match to TRBD2 covers 8 bases. This CDR3 comprises 15 residues. The germline gives CDR1 SGHDN, CDR2 FVKESK. The ends lost 2 bases at V and 2 bases at J; junction bases unmatched: 5. In nucleotides, the CDR3 is TGTGCCAGCAGCCAACCTAGCGGGTCCGCCTACGAGCAGTACTTC. This gives the protein CASSQPSGSAYEQYF.